The 24 T cell receptor beta chains below all came from one sample that was sequenced in a study of shared clonotypes between healthy human individuals. Naive CD8 cells comprised CD45RO-negative, CCR7-positively selected cells, excluding terminally differentiated effector memory CD45RA+ cells. Method: immunoSEQ multiplex PCR; TCRdb's copy keeps in-frame clones and lacks some. The sample includes hundreds of thousands of clones, 95% seen only once; the top ten take over 0.1%. Sequencing input: naive CD8+ T cells sorted from blood. Source of these receptors: a woman aged 30 to 39 in good health.

This chain joins TRBV2 and TRBJ2-5, with 9 bases that match TRBD1. Germline CDR1 is SNHLY and CDR2 is FYNNEI. This CDR3 contains 16 residues. After removal of 7 bases from V and 1 base from J, the junction contained 10 bases not matched to a gene. CDR3: CASNEGQGLIQETQYF. The CDR3 DNA follows: TGTGCCAGCAACGAGGGACAGGGCCTTATCCAAGAGACCCAGTACTTC.

The V call is TRBV4-1, the J call TRBJ2-5, with 12 bases aligning to TRBD2. TRBJ2-7 explains the end of the DNA better; the J call may be wrong. Looked up from germline, CDR1 is MGHRA and CDR2 is YSYEKL. CDR3 size: 15 residues. The chain's CDR3 is CASSQLAGGHNEQYF. Here the CDR3 DNA reads TGCGCCAGCAGCCAGCTAGCGGGAGGGCACAACGAGCAGTACTTC.

This chain joins TRBV28 and TRBJ2-7, with D possibly TRBD1 on 6 matching bases. Germline CDR1 is MDHEN and CDR2 is SYDVKM. Trimming pared 2 bases from V and 5 bases from J, leaving 13 bases between. The CDR3 runs 14 residues. The CDR3 reads CASSLRAGGNEQYF. The CDR3 DNA reads TGTGCCAGCAGTTTAAGGGCTGGGGGCAACGAGCAGTACTTC.

This chain joins TRBV2 and TRBJ2-7; TRBD2 matches at 7 bases. This CDR3 has 15 amino acids. The germline V gene has CDR1 SNHLY and CDR2 FYNNEI. Trimming took 1 base from V and 2 from J; bases not matched to a gene: 5. The CDR3 loop reads CASSEVAGEAYEQYF. The DNA for the CDR3 is TGTGCCAGCAGTGAAGTGGCGGGAGAAGCCTACGAGCAGTACTTC.

The chain is built from TRBV29-1 and TRBJ2-1, with D uncertain. With 0 bases removed from V and 9 bases from J, the gap between germline ends came to 6 bases. The CDR3 length is 11 residues. CDR1 is SQVTM and CDR2 is ANQGSEA in the germline V gene. The CDR3 here is CSVEDLREQFF. The CDR3 DNA sequence: TGCAGCGTTGAAGATCTACGTGAGCAGTTCTTC.

This chain links TRBV6-1 with TRBJ1-5; D not certain. V was clipped by 6 bases and J by 6 bases, with 15 bases between them. There are 14 residues in the CDR3. Germline V gene lookup returns CDR1 MNHNS and CDR2 SASEGT. CDR3 DNA: TGTGCCAGCAGCGAGGTAGGGCTTGGTCAGCCCCAGCATTTT. It translates to CASSEVGLGQPQHF.

This sequence joins TRBV23-1 and TRBJ1-5; D possibly corresponds to TRBD1 (5 bases). TRBV23-1 qualifies as an ORF whose function is uncertain. Deletions cut 2 bases from V and 0 bases from J, with 14 bases between. The CDR3 is made up of 17 amino acids. The CDR3: CASSQQGASYSNQPQHF. CDR3 bases: TGCGCCAGCAGTCAACAGGGAGCGTCATATAGCAATCAGCCCCAGCATTTT.

The chain joins TRBV5-4 to TRBJ2-5, with 7 bases lining up with TRBD2. The CDR3 is 15 residues long. Germline CDR1 reads SGHNT; CDR2 reads YYREEE (reference sequence). V gave up 0 bases and J gave up 4 bases; unmatched junction bases: 6. The CDR3 protein is CASSLGLAGRETQYF. Here the CDR3 DNA reads TGTGCCAGCAGCTTGGGGTTAGCGGGTCGAGAGACCCAGTACTTC.

The genes are TRBV28 and TRBJ1-2, with D hard to call. Germline V gene lookup returns CDR1 MDHEN and CDR2 SYDVKM. The V gene lost 3 bases and the J gene lost 7 bases, with 9 bases spanning the gap. The CDR3 spans 12 residues. CDR3 region: CASSLGEGGYTF. The CDR3 DNA sequence: TGTGCCAGCAGTTTGGGAGAGGGTGGCTACACCTTC.

The chain joins TRBV28 to TRBJ2-7; a weak D match, TRBD1 (6 bases). This CDR3 region has 15 residues. The germline V gene encodes CDR1 MDHEN and CDR2 SYDVKM. V lost 5 bases, J lost 6 bases, and 20 bases lay in between. The CDR3 coding sequence is TGTGCCAGCAGTCTACTACCGACAGGCTTCGGCGAGCAGTACTTC. Translation: CASSLLPTGFGEQYF.

The chain combines TRBV14 with TRBJ2-1; 9 nucleotides line up with TRBD2. The germline gives CDR1 SGHDN, CDR2 FVKESK. After removal of 2 bases from V and 4 bases from J, the junction contained 6 bases not matched to a gene. This CDR3 contains 16 residues. In nucleotides, the CDR3 is TGTGCCAGCAGCCAACCCCCGACTAGCGGATACAATGAGCAGTTCTTC. Protein sequence: CASSQPPTSGYNEQFF.

The rearrangement uses TRBV6-1 and TRBJ1-2, with D tentatively TRBD1 (5 bases). The ends were cut back, 0 bases at V and 4 bases at J, with 15 bases in the middle. The CDR3 spans 16 residues. The germline V gene has CDR1 MNHNS and CDR2 SASEGT. The CDR3 DNA is TGTGCCAGCAGTGAAGCGCGGGACCCTCTGTTCTATGGCTACACCTTC. Translating it yields CASSEARDPLFYGYTF.

This sequence joins TRBV7-9 and TRBJ2-7, with TRBD1 matching over 10 bases. This CDR3 is built from 13 residues. Per germline, CDR1 SEHNR and CDR2 FQNEAQ (reference sequence). With 5 bases clipped from V and 6 bases from J, the junction kept 4 bases outside the gene matches. CDR3 in amino acids: CASSARDRGEQYF. DNA for the CDR3: TGTGCCAGCAGCGCCCGGGACAGGGGCGAGCAGTACTTC.

The V gene is TRBV9, the J gene TRBJ2-5, with TRBD2 as a possible D gene (6 bases). Germline CDR1 reads SGDLS; CDR2 reads YYNGEE. The CDR3 has 13 residues. Trimming pared 4 bases from V and 4 bases from J, leaving 11 bases between. The CDR3: CASSPGTGETQYF. CDR3 DNA sequence: TGTGCCAGCAGCCCCGGGACTGGAGAGACCCAGTACTTC.

The rearrangement joins TRBV11-2 to TRBJ2-7; D is possibly TRBD1 or TRBD2 (5 bases each). Germline CDR1 reads SGHAT; CDR2 reads FQNNGV. The CDR3 totals 13 residues. V lost 3 bases, J lost 5 bases, and 11 bases lay in between. Written as DNA, the CDR3 is TGTGCCAGCAGCTTCAGACGGGGCGACGAGCAGTACTTC. It specifies CASSFRRGDEQYF.

The table lists this clone with a count of one. The J gene is TRBJ2-5, the V gene TRBV28; the match to TRBD2 covers 8 bases. The CDR3 covers 14 residues. V lost 2 bases, J lost 3 bases, and 2 bases stayed unmatched. Germline assignment: CDR1 MDHEN and CDR2 SYDVKM. This CDR3 is CASSLEAGEETQYF. The CDR3 DNA is TGTGCCAGCAGTTTAGAAGCGGGAGAAGAGACCCAGTACTTC.

The CDR3 is CASSLNGREQYF. CDR3 bases: TGTGCCAGCTCACTGAATGGGCGGGAGCAGTACTTC. V is TRBV18 and J is TRBJ2-7, with D uncertain. The CDR3 length is 12 residues. Looked up from germline, CDR1 is KGHSH and CDR2 is LQKENI. V was cut by 4 bases and J by 7 bases, with 11 bases left in between.

The chain joins TRBV7-8 to TRBJ1-1; TRBD1 is a possible D gene (5 bases). Germline lookup yields CDR1 SGHVS and CDR2 FQNEAQ. The V gene lost 1 base and the J gene lost 2 bases, with 8 bases spanning the gap. This CDR3 contains 14 residues. CDR3 sequence: CASSLGGDNTEAFF. The CDR3, as DNA: TGTGCCAGCAGCTTAGGAGGGGATAACACTGAAGCTTTCTTT.

Remarks on this clone: The same CDR3 can be traced to other DNA sequences in this sample. The chain is built from TRBV28 and TRBJ1-5, with D unclear. This CDR3 spans 12 amino acids. Germline CDR1 is MDHEN and CDR2 is SYDVKM. V was cut by 5 bases and J by 0 bases, with 2 bases left in between. CDR3: CASSGSNQPQHF. CDR3 DNA: TGTGCCAGCAGTGGTAGCAATCAGCCCCAGCATTTT.

The chain employs TRBV5-1 and TRBJ2-5; 10 bases match TRBD2. TRBJ2-7 matches the DNA end more closely, so the J call is doubtful. The germline CDR1 and CDR2 sequences are SGHRS and YFSETQ. The CDR3 totals 16 residues. DNA of the CDR3: TGCGCCAGCAGCTCTCCACTAGCGGGGCACGTCTACGAGCAGTACTTC. Protein product: CASSSPLAGHVYEQYF.

The chain has TRBV10-1 and TRBJ2-7, with 7 nucleotides matching TRBD1. V lost 0 bases to trimming and J lost 1 base; unmatched junction nucleotides: 0. Germline V gene lookup returns CDR1 WNHNN and CDR2 SYGVQD (reference sequence). The CDR3 extends over 14 amino acids. CDR3 residues: CASSESTGSYEQYF. The CDR3 DNA sequence: TGCGCCAGCAGTGAGTCGACAGGGTCCTACGAGCAGTACTTC.

This clone was seen just once. The rearrangement uses TRBV29-1 and TRBJ2-1; D uncertain. V was cut by 5 bases and J by 9 bases, with 14 bases left in between. CDR1 and CDR2 (germline): SQVTM, ANQGSEA. The CDR3 length is 12 residues. CDR3 in amino acids: CSVFPVAREQFF. DNA for the CDR3: TGCAGCGTTTTTCCCGTTGCGCGTGAGCAGTTCTTC.

V gene TRBV21-1 combines with J gene TRBJ1-4. TRBV21-1 corresponds to a pseudogene. The CDR3 runs to 17 residues. CDR3 loop: CASSNGGRGGLNEKLFF. In nucleotides, the CDR3 is TGTGCCAGCAGCAATGGTGGTAGGGGGGGCCTTAATGAAAAACTGTTTTTT.

Of note for this clone: This CDR3 is also generated by other DNA sequences in the sample. The genes are TRBV30 and TRBJ1-5; no clear D gene. Germline V gives CDR1 GTSNPN, CDR2 SVGIG (reference sequence). Deletions cut 0 bases from V and 3 bases from J, with 9 bases between. CDR3 size: 14 residues. The CDR3 protein is CAWSVMRTNQPQHF. The CDR3 region has the DNA TGTGCCTGGAGTGTAATGCGTACCAATCAGCCCCAGCATTTT.